These 30 T cell receptor beta chains originate from one sample sequenced in a study of OX40 agonist ivuxolimab in advanced cancers. Measured with immunoSEQ multiplex PCR; TCRdb has only the in-frame clones, and not every one. The table has more than 60,000 clones, around 80% seen once. The starting material was CD4+ or CD8+ T cells sorted from blood, obtained in a trial of the OX40 agonist ivuxolimab. These TCRs come from an adult with an advanced solid tumor such as melanoma, head and neck, liver or kidney cancer.

V usage is TRBV6-5 and J usage is TRBJ2-1, with 9 bases matching TRBD2. CDR3 length: 15 residues. Germline CDR1 is MNHEY and CDR2 is SVGAGI. V shed 6 bases, J shed 6 bases, and the junction held 9 bases outside the gene matches. DNA of the CDR3: TGTGCCAGCAGCCACGGGGCGGGAGGGACCAATGAGCAGTTCTTC. Encoded protein: CASSHGAGGTNEQFF.

This clone was seen only a few times. The chain links TRBV30 to TRBJ2-2, with D possibly being TRBD1 (5 bases). V lost 1 base to trimming and J lost 5 bases, with 14 bases between them. Germline CDR1 is GTSNPN and CDR2 is SVGIG (reference sequence). The CDR3 consists of 15 residues. This CDR3 reads CAWSDLGARTGELFF. CDR3 sequence (DNA): TGTGCCTGGAGTGACCTAGGGGCGCGGACCGGGGAGCTGTTTTTT. Full variable domain (remainder filled in from reference TRBV30 and TRBJ2-2): SQTIHQWPATLVQPVGSPLSLECTVEGTSNPNLYWYRQAAGRGLQLLFYSVGIGQISSEVPQNLSASRPQDRQFILSSKKLLLSDSGFYLCAWSDLGARTGELFFGEGSRLTVL.

The V gene is TRBV7-6, the J gene TRBJ2-2; D remains ambiguous. Trimming pared 5 bases from V and 1 base from J, leaving 8 bases between. Germline V CDR1 and CDR2: SGHVS, FNYEAQ. This CDR3 is built from 14 residues. DNA for the CDR3: TGTGCCAGCAGCAGATACCAGAACACCGGGGAGCTGTTTTTT. It yields the protein CASSRYQNTGELFF.

This chain joins TRBV2 and TRBJ1-1, with TRBD1 identical over 7 bases. In germline, CDR1 is SNHLY, CDR2 FYNNEI. The CDR3 is made up of 14 amino acids. With V trimmed by 8 bases and J by 0 bases, 6 bases remained unmatched. The CDR3 sequence is CASLLTGMNTEAFF. In DNA form, the CDR3 reads TGTGCCAGCCTTTTGACAGGGATGAACACTGAAGCTTTCTTT.

This sequence joins TRBV7-9 and TRBJ2-3; maybe TRBD1 (5 bases). Trimming left V 1 base short and J 2 bases short, with 13 bases between. The length of the CDR3 is 16 residues. The germline V gene encodes CDR1 SEHNR and CDR2 FQNEAQ (reference sequence). The CDR3 DNA sequence: TGTGCCAGCAGCTTAGGGTTAAGGACACACACAGATACGCAGTATTTT. Translating it yields CASSLGLRTHTDTQYF.

This clone came up once. The V and J genes are TRBV11-3 and TRBJ1-3, with TRBD1 as a possible D gene (5 bases). This CDR3 contains 14 residues. Trimming cost V 5 bases and J 3 bases, with 11 bases left between them. Per germline, CDR1 SGHNT and CDR2 YENEEA. In nucleotides, the CDR3 is TGTGCCAGCAGCCTCGGGACGGTTGGAAACACCATATATTTT. Its protein is CASSLGTVGNTIYF.

V usage is TRBV5-1 and J usage is TRBJ1-2; weak D call: TRBD1 (5 bases). The length of the CDR3 is 15 residues. Between the trimmed V and J ends, which lost 4 bases and 1 base, there was a span of 14 bases. In germline, CDR1 is SGHRS, CDR2 YFSETQ. The CDR3 region is CASSLRHDSNYGYTF. The CDR3 coding sequence is TGCGCCAGCAGCCTCCGACATGACAGTAACTATGGCTACACCTTC.

This chain joins TRBV5-1 and TRBJ2-2; D may be TRBD2 (5 bases). The CDR3 loop spans 15 amino acids. V lost 0 bases and J 4 bases, leaving 10 bases between the germline ends. CDR1 and CDR2 from the germline V gene are SGHRS and YFSETQ. The CDR3 protein is CASSLAAEGTGELFF. In DNA, the CDR3 is TGCGCCAGCAGCTTGGCTGCTGAGGGCACCGGGGAGCTGTTTTTT.

V gene TRBV19 combines with J gene TRBJ2-3; no definite D call. The germline V and J ends were trimmed by 3 bases and 0 bases, with 10 bases remaining between them. Germline V gene lookup returns CDR1 LNHDA and CDR2 SQIVND (reference sequence). This CDR3 comprises 15 residues. The CDR3 is CASSIVAGSTDTQYF. Here the CDR3 DNA reads TGTGCCAGTAGTATTGTCGCCGGTAGCACAGATACGCAGTATTTT.

The chain uses TRBV6-4 and TRBJ1-1; D unclear. The germline V and J ends were trimmed by 9 bases and 3 bases, with 5 bases remaining between them. Per germline, CDR1 MRHNA and CDR2 SNTAGT. The CDR3 has 10 amino acids. DNA for the CDR3: TGTGCCAGTCGGGACACTGAAGCTTTCTTT. Amino acids: CASRDTEAFF.

The V gene is TRBV2, the J gene TRBJ1-2; TRBD1 matches at 8 bases. The CDR3 has 14 amino acids. Looked up from germline, CDR1 is SNHLY and CDR2 is FYNNEI. Trimming took 10 bases from V and 6 from J; bases not matched to a gene: 13. The CDR3 spells CATKTFRGQDGYTF. DNA for the CDR3: TGTGCCACTAAAACCTTCAGGGGGCAGGATGGCTACACCTTC.

This chain links TRBV4-2 with TRBJ1-2, with D perhaps matching TRBD1 (5 bases). CDR1 is LGHNA, CDR2 YNFKEQ, per germline. Trimming removed 1 base at V and 8 bases at J, with 11 bases between. The CDR3 extends over 13 amino acids. The CDR3 DNA reads as TGTGCCAGCAGCCAAGGACAGTGGAGAGGCTACACCTTC. It specifies CASSQGQWRGYTF.

The genes are TRBV30 and TRBJ1-1, with D possibly matching TRBD1 (5 bases). The V gene's germline CDR1 is GTSNPN and CDR2 SVGIG (reference sequence). The CDR3 sequence is 12 residues long. Deletions cut 6 bases from V and 11 bases from J, with 19 bases between. For the CDR3, the DNA is TGTGCCTGTCACACCTTCTTCGGGGGGGCTTTCTTT. Amino acid sequence: CACHTFFGGAFF. The entire variable domain, with the rest obtained from reference TRBV30 and TRBJ1-1, is as follows: SQTIHQWPATLVQPVGSPLSLECTVEGTSNPNLYWYRQAAGRGLQLLFYSVGIGQISSEVPQNLSASRPQDRQFILSSKKLLLSDSGFYLCACHTFFGGAFFGQGTRLTVV.

This chain joins TRBV5-1 and TRBJ2-1; D might be TRBD2 (5 bases). V was cut by 4 bases and J by 0 bases, with 17 bases left in between. The germline V gene has CDR1 SGHRS and CDR2 YFSETQ. This CDR3 region has 17 residues. The CDR3 region has the DNA TGCGCCAGCAGCGCCGGGGTAGTCTCCAACTCCTACAATGAGCAGTTCTTC. Translated, it gives CASSAGVVSNSYNEQFF.

The chain has TRBV2 and TRBJ2-2; D gene uncertain. Germline V gene sequence: CDR1 SNHLY, CDR2 FYNNEI. The CDR3 contains 14 residues. V dropped 2 bases and J dropped 8 bases, with 12 bases sitting between them. CDR3 amino acids: CASSETGLSGELFF. The DNA for the CDR3 is TGTGCCAGCAGTGAAACTGGGCTCTCTGGGGAGCTGTTTTTT.

V gene TRBV6-1 combines with J gene TRBJ2-7; 11 bases map to TRBD1. Germline V lookup: CDR1 MNHNS, CDR2 SASEGT. With V trimmed by 0 bases and J by 1 base, 2 bases remained unmatched. The CDR3 contains 16 residues. CDR3 residues: CASSEAGTGGSYEQYF. DNA of the CDR3: TGTGCCAGCAGTGAAGCGGGGACAGGGGGATCCTACGAGCAGTACTTC.

V gene TRBV7-2 combines with J gene TRBJ1-5; no clear D. Trimming cost V 3 bases and J 5 bases, with 8 bases left between them. This CDR3 comprises 13 residues. The V gene's germline CDR1 is SGHTA and CDR2 FQGNSA. The CDR3 DNA is TGTGCCAGCAGCTTCACCCCCGATCAGCCCCAGCATTTT. Amino acids: CASSFTPDQPQHF.

The chain uses TRBV18 and TRBJ2-7; 11 bases are a match to TRBD2. This CDR3 region has 19 residues. V lost 4 bases to trimming and J lost 5 bases; unmatched junction nucleotides: 19. Germline loops: CDR1 KGHSH, CDR2 LQKENI. The CDR3 loop reads CASSLRTPRTTSGSHEQYF. For the CDR3, the DNA is TGTGCCAGCTCACTACGGACACCACGAACAACTAGCGGGAGCCACGAGCAGTACTTC.

V and J are TRBV27 and TRBJ1-4; 8 nucleotides align to TRBD1. V dropped 5 bases and J dropped 2; count of bases not matched to a gene: 4. Germline lookup yields CDR1 MNHEY and CDR2 SMNVEV (reference sequence). The CDR3 covers 15 residues. The CDR3 region has the DNA TGTGCCAGCAGTCCGCGGACAGGGACTAATGAAAAACTGTTTTTT. This gives the protein CASSPRTGTNEKLFF.

This clone was observed a few times. V is TRBV29-1 and J is TRBJ1-1; 11 nucleotides agree with TRBD1. V lost 4 bases and J lost 3; bases outside the gene matches: 1. CDR3 length equals 13 residues. CDR1 SQVTM and CDR2 ANQGSEA come from the germline V gene. The CDR3 coding sequence is TGCAGCGTTGGGGACAGGGGGTACACTGAAGCTTTCTTT. The encoded protein is CSVGDRGYTEAFF.

This clone has only one observation. CDR3 in amino acids: CASSLPGQSYEQYF. The CDR3 nucleotides are TGTGCCAGCAGCTTACCGGGACAATCCTACGAGCAGTACTTC. The V gene is TRBV4-2, the J gene TRBJ2-7, with a weak D call TRBD1 (6 bases). The germline V gene has CDR1 LGHNA and CDR2 YNFKEQ. Trimming took 5 bases from V and 1 from J, leaving 12 bases between them. CDR3 length: 14 residues.

The chain employs TRBV7-9 and TRBJ1-1, with D possibly matching TRBD1 (6 bases). The CDR3 sequence is 13 residues long. CDR1 SEHNR and CDR2 FQNEAQ come from the germline V gene (reference sequence). V was clipped by 3 bases and J by 6 bases, with 11 bases between them. The CDR3 loop reads CASSFSGTPEAFF. The CDR3 DNA reads TGTGCCAGCAGCTTTTCCGGGACACCTGAAGCTTTCTTT.

This chain joins TRBV18 and TRBJ2-1, with 10 nucleotides matching TRBD2. V shed 3 bases, J shed 7 bases, and the junction held 9 bases outside the gene matches. Germline V gene lookup returns CDR1 KGHSH and CDR2 LQKENI. This CDR3 has 16 amino acids. CDR3 sequence: CASSPLGAGGPNEQFF. The CDR3 nucleotides are TGTGCCAGCTCACCGCTGGGAGCGGGGGGGCCGAATGAGCAGTTCTTC. Using reference TRBV18 and TRBJ2-1 for the parts outside the CDR3, the full variable domain is NAGVMQNPRHLVRRRGQEARLRCSPMKGHSHVYWYRQLPEEGLKFMVYLQKENIIDESGMPKERFSAEFPKEGPSILRIQQVVRGDSAAYFCASSPLGAGGPNEQFFGPGTRLTVL.

In this sample, this clone is medium-sized. The chain uses TRBV19 and TRBJ2-3; D might be TRBD2 (5 bases). Looked up from germline, CDR1 is LNHDA and CDR2 is SQIVND (reference sequence). There are 15 residues in the CDR3. The V end lost 5 bases, the J end lost 6 bases, and 18 bases lay between the germline ends. The CDR3 protein is CASSVGSQTADTQYF. CDR3 DNA sequence: TGTGCCAGTAGTGTAGGGAGTCAAACCGCCGATACGCAGTATTTT.

This chain joins TRBV11-3 and TRBJ2-1; D is perhaps TRBD1 (6 bases). This CDR3 is built from 18 residues. Germline V gene data show CDR1 as SGHNT and CDR2 as YENEEA. Trimming stripped 0 bases from V and 0 bases from J, with 15 bases between. CDR3 in DNA: TGTGCCAGCAGCTTAGATCAAGGGGGTTCTAGCTCCTACAATGAGCAGTTCTTC. Translating it yields CASSLDQGGSSSYNEQFF.

V is TRBV9 and J is TRBJ2-7; D call uncertain. The V and J ends lost 2 bases and 2 bases respectively, with 17 bases between them. The CDR3 is 16 residues long. The germline gives CDR1 SGDLS, CDR2 YYNGEE. CDR3 region: CASSVGPPDNPYEQYF. As DNA, the CDR3 is TGTGCCAGCAGCGTCGGGCCCCCGGATAACCCCTACGAGCAGTACTTC.

This chain links TRBV28 with TRBJ2-7; 9 bases map to TRBD1. The J segment lost 6 bases and the V segment lost 5 bases, leaving 11 bases of the junction unmatched. This CDR3 region has 15 residues. Germline V gene sequence: CDR1 MDHEN, CDR2 SYDVKM. CDR3 loop: CASSLAGTGFREQYF. The CDR3 DNA reads TGTGCCAGCAGTCTGGCGGGGACAGGGTTTCGCGAGCAGTACTTC. The full variable domain, its missing parts supplied by reference TRBV28 and TRBJ2-7, is DVKVTQSSRYLVKRTGEKVFLECVQDMDHENMFWYRQDPGLGLRLIYFSYDVKMKEKGDIPEGYSVSREKKERFSLILESASTNQTSMYLCASSLAGTGFREQYFGPGTRLTVT.

The count of this clone is one. V and J are TRBV2 and TRBJ2-5; D gene ambiguous. The DNA end favors TRBJ2-7, so the J call may be wrong. The CDR3 loop spans 13 amino acids. CDR1 and CDR2 from the germline V gene are SNHLY and FYNNEI. The DNA of the CDR3 is TGTGCCAGCAGTGAAGCATTCCGGAACGAGCAGTACTTC. Translation gives CASSEAFRNEQYF.

The chain employs TRBV4-1 and TRBJ2-5, with D possibly matching TRBD2 (6 bases). Germline CDR1 reads MGHRA; CDR2 reads YSYEKL. The CDR3 runs 13 residues. The V gene lost 1 base and the J gene lost 7 bases, with 10 bases spanning the gap. This CDR3 is CASSQASGGTQYF. In DNA, the CDR3 is TGCGCCAGCAGCCAAGCATCCGGGGGGACCCAGTACTTC.

This sequence joins TRBV7-9 and TRBJ2-1; 7 nucleotides align to TRBD2. CDR1 and CDR2 (germline): SEHNR, FQNEAQ (reference sequence). CDR3 length: 17 amino acids. The V and J ends lost 2 bases and 3 bases, in that order; junction bases with no gene match: 10. The CDR3 DNA reads as TGTGCCAGCAGCTTATCCTCCGGGGAGCGGGGCTACAATGAGCAGTTCTTC. Encoded protein: CASSLSSGERGYNEQFF.